This TCR beta chain was retrieved from a study of post-analysis software for immune sequencing data. This CDR3 spans 16 amino acids. CDR1 is SGDLS and CDR2 is YYNGEE in the germline V gene. V was shortened by 0 bases and J by 2 bases, with 14 bases between the two germline ends. This clonotype was counted once. Its antigen is unidentified. Findings and caveats of the study: Relative to controls, patients had 4 or 5 TRBV segments at higher frequency, with TRBV5-6, TRBV5-1 and TRBV20-1 among these.

TCR beta cDNA libraries included unique molecular identifiers. TCRdb re-called the PCR reads with MiXCR, one entry per CDR3 protein. This sample yields roughly 430,000 distinct CDR3 sequences, of which more than 30% are seen a single time; 7.6% belongs to the top ten. This clonotype was obtained from a girl aged 2 to 10 with multiple sclerosis. The gene calls are TRBV9 and TRBJ1-1; a possible D gene is TRBD1 (6 bases). The sequenced sample was blood. Here the CDR3 DNA reads TGTGCCAGCAGCGTAGTGGGGGGGCGGCCTAACACTGAAGCTTTCTTT. Translation gives CASSVVGGRPNTEAFF.